This T cell receptor (beta chain) was profiled in a study of identical twins. On this clonotype itself: Antigen: not known.

Study findings and constraints: Out-of-frame TCR alpha sharing observed in monozygotic twins exceeded model estimates.

Trimming stripped 6 bases from V and 0 bases from J, with 12 bases between. Germline V gene lookup returns CDR1 LGHNT and CDR2 FRNRAP. The CDR3 totals 15 residues. TCRdb redid the calling of the 5' RACE reads with MiXCR, one entry per CDR3 protein. The data contain some 500,000 distinct CDR3 sequences, around 20% of them singletons. These data were likewise used in another study, on T cells expressing NK-cell markers.

The chain combines TRBV12-5 with TRBJ1-5; the D gene is possibly TRBD1 (5 bases). Sequenced sample: CD4+ T cells sorted from blood. This clonotype originated in a woman aged 18-29 years in good health. The CDR3 nucleotides read TGTGCTAGTGGCCCCGGGGGTCATAGCAATCAGCCCCAGCATTTT. Translated: CASGPGGHSNQPQHF.